The 3 T cell receptor beta chains listed next were all sequenced from one sample in a study of blood T cell repertoires in COVID-19. The repertoire was sequenced with immunoSEQ multiplex PCR; TCRdb's copy has only in-frame clones and lacks some. Of over 200,000 clones in the sample, 88% were seen once. The sequenced sample was peripheral blood. The origin of the receptors is a middle-aged woman who had recovered from COVID-19.

The chain has TRBV5-4 and TRBJ2-1, with 14 nucleotides matching TRBD2. Germline CDR1 and CDR2: SGHNT and YYREEE (reference sequence). V shed 4 bases and J 9 bases; nucleotides not matched to a gene: 12. CDR3 length equals 17 residues. CDR3 amino acids: CASSANLGLAGVGEQFF. DNA of the CDR3: TGTGCCAGCAGCGCTAACCTGGGACTAGCGGGAGTAGGTGAGCAGTTCTTC.

The rearrangement uses TRBV7-6 and TRBJ2-5; the D gene is possibly TRBD1 (5 bases). The CDR3 has 15 amino acids. The germline V and J ends were trimmed by 1 base and 4 bases, with 13 bases remaining between them. Germline V CDR1 and CDR2: SGHVS, FNYEAQ. The CDR3 here is CASSLDMGPSETQYF. As DNA, the CDR3 is TGTGCCAGCAGCTTAGATATGGGGCCCTCAGAGACCCAGTACTTC.

The chain recombines TRBV19 with TRBJ2-4; 8 bases agree with TRBD1. The CDR3 sequence is 16 residues long. The V and J ends lost 5 bases and 3 bases, in that order; junction bases with no gene match: 9. CDR1 is LNHDA, CDR2 SQIVND, per germline (reference sequence). Here the CDR3 DNA reads TGTGCCAGTAGTGCCAGGACAGGGTTGGGCAAAAACATTCAGTACTTC. Protein sequence: CASSARTGLGKNIQYF.